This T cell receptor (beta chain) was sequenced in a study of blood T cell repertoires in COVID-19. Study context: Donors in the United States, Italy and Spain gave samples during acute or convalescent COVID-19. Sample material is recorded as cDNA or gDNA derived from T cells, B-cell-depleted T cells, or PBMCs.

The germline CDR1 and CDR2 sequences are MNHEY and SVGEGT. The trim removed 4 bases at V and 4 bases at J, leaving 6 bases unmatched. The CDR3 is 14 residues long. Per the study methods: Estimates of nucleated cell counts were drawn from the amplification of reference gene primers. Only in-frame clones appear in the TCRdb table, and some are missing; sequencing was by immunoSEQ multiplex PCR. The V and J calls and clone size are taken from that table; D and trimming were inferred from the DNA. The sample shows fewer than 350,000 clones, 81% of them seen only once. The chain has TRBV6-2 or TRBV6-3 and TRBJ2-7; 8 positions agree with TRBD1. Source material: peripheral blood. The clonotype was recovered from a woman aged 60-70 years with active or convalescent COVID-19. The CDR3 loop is CASSFTGGNYEQYF. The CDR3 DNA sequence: TGTGCCAGCAGTTTTACAGGGGGGAATTACGAGCAGTACTTC.